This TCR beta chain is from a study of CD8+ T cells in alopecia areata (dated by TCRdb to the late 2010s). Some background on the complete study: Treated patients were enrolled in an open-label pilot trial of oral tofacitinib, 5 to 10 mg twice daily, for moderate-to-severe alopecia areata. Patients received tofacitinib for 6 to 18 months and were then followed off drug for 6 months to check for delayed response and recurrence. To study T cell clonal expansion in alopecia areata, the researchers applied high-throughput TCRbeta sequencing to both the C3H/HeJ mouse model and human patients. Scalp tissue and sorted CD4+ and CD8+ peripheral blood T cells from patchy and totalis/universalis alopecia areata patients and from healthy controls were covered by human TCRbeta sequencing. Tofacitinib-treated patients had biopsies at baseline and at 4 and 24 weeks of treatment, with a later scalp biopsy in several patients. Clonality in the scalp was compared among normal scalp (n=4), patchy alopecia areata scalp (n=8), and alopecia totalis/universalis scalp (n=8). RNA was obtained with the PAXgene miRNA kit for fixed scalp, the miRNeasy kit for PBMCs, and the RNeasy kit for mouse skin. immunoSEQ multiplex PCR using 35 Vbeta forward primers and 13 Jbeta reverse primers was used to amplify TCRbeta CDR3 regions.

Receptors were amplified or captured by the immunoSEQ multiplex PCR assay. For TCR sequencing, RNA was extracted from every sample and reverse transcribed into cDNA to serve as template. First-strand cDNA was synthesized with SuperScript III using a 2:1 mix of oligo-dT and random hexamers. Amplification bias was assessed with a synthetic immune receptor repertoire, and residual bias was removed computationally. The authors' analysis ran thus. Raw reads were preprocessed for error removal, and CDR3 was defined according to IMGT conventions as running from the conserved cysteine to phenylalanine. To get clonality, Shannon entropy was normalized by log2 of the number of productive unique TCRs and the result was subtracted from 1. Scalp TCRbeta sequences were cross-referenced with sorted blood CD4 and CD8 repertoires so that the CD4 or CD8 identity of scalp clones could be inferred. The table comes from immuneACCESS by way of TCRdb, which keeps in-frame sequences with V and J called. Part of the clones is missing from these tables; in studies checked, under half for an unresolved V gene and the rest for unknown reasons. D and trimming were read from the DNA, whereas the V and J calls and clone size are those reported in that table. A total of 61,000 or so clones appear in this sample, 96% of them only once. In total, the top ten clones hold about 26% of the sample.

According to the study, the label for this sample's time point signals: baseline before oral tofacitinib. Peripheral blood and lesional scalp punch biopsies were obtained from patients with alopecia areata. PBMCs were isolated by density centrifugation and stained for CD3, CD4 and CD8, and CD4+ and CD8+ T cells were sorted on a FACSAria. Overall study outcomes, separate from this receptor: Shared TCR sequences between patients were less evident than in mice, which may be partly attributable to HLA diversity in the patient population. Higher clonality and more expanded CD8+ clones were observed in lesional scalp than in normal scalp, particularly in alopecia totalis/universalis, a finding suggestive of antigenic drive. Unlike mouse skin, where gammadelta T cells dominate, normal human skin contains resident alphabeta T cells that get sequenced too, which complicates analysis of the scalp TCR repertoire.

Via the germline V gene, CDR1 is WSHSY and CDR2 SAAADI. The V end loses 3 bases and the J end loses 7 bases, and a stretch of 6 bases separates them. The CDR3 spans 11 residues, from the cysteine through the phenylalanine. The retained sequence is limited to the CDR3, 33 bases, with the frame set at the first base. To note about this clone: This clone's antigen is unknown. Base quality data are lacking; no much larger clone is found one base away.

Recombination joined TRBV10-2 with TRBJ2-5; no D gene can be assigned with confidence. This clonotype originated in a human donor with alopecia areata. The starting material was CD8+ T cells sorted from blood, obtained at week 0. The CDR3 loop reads CASSDPVTQYF. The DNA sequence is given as TGCGCCAGCAGTGATCCCGTGACCCAGTACTTC.